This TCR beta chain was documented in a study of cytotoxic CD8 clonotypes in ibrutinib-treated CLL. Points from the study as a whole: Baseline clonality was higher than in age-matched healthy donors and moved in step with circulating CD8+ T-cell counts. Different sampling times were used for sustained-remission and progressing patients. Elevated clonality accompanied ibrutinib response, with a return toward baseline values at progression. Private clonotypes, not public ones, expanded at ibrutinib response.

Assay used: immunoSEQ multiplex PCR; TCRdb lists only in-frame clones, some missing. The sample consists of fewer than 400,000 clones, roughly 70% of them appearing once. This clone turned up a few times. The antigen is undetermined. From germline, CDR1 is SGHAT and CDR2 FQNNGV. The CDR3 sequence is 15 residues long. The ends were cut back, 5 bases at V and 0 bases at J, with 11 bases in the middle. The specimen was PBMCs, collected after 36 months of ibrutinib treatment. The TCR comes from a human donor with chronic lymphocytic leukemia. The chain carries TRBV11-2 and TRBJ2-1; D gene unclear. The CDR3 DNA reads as TGTGCCAGCAGCCTAGTGGGCGCCTCCTACAATGAGCAGTTCTTC. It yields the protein CASSLVGASYNEQFF.